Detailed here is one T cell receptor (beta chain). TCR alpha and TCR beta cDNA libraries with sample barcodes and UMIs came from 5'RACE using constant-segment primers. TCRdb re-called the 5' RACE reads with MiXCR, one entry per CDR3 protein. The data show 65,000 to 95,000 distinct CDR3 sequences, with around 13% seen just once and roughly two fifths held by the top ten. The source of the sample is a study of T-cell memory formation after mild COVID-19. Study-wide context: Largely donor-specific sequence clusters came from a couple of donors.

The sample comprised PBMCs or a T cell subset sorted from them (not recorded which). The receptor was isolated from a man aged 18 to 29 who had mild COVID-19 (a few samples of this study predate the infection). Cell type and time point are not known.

CDR3 bases: TGTGCCAGTAGTATGGGAGTCGAGACCCAGTACTTC. This sequence encodes CASSMGVETQYF. The rearrangement joins TRBV19 to TRBJ2-5; D possibly corresponds to TRBD2 (5 bases). The CDR3 extends over 12 amino acids. V lost 3 bases to trimming and J lost 5 bases, with 7 bases between them. CDR1 and CDR2 from the germline V gene are LNHDA and SQIVND (reference sequence).